This T cell receptor (beta chain) was captured by sequencing in a study of cytomegalovirus exposure and HLA in healthy donors. Study outcomes and limitations: Most CMV-associated TCR beta chains were later found to appear HLA-restricted. Cytomegalovirus association was assigned to 170 or so TCR beta chains.

V shed 4 bases and J 4 bases; nucleotides not matched to a gene: 6. CDR3 length: 14 residues. CDR1 is MNHEY, CDR2 SMNVEV, per germline (reference sequence). Regarding this clone: Its antigen remains unidentified.

PCR amplification relied on 60 Vbeta primers (plus 13 Jbeta primers). Measured with immunoSEQ multiplex PCR; TCRdb has only the in-frame clones, and not every one. The sample lists 97,000 or so clones; less than 85% were seen once. The chain recombines TRBV27 with TRBJ1-2; 7 bases line up with TRBD1. Sequenced sample: PBMCs. This TCR came from a middle-aged man in good health and CMV-seronegative. CDR3 in DNA: TGTGCCAGCAGTTCGGATACAGGGGTCTATGGCTACACCTTC. Translated: CASSSDTGVYGYTF.